This TCR beta chain originates from a study of technical replicates of blood from several donors. V was pared by 0 bases and J by 5 bases, with 7 bases of the junction left unmatched. Germline assignment: CDR1 SGHNT and CDR2 YYREEE (reference sequence). This CDR3 is 15 amino acids long. TCRdb's table, derived via immunoSEQ multiplex PCR, lists solely in-frame clones and lacks some. Among 66,000 or so clones, less than 98% were seen once, and the ten largest hold 0.15% to 0.25%. This TCR derives from a human donor in good health. V usage is TRBV5-4 and J usage is TRBJ2-7, with 8 bases that match TRBD1. Source material: T cells isolated from PBMCs. CDR3 protein: CASSLDPGQENEQYF. CDR3 coding DNA: TGTGCCAGCAGCTTGGATCCGGGACAGGAGAACGAGCAGTACTTC.